These 20 T cell receptor beta chains were all obtained from the same sample, sequenced in a study of T cell responses to AZD1222 COVID-19 vaccine. Only in-frame clones appear in the TCRdb table, and some are missing; sequencing was by immunoSEQ multiplex PCR. Here the sample spans tens of thousands of clones, 80% to 90% being singletons. The sample in question was peripheral blood, obtained 28 days after the second AZD1222 dose. Receptors originate from an adult who received the AZD1222 COVID-19 vaccine.

This clone was recorded at least ten times. This chain uses TRBV3-1 (or the pseudogene TRBV3-2) with TRBJ1-3; D ambiguous. The CDR3 is made up of 13 amino acids. Germline CDR1 and CDR2: LGHDT and YNNKEL (reference sequence). Trimming shortened V by 2 bases and J by 1 base, and 3 bases separated the two germline ends. The CDR3, as DNA: TGTGCCAGCAGCCAACTGTCTGGAAACACCATATATTTT. Translated: CASSQLSGNTIYF.

This clone was picked up one time. V is TRBV28 and J is TRBJ2-5, with unresolved D. Deletions cut 3 bases from V and 2 bases from J, with 10 bases between. The CDR3 runs to 14 residues. Germline V lookup: CDR1 MDHEN, CDR2 SYDVKM. CDR3 residues: CASSLGPLQETQYF. In nucleotides, the CDR3 is TGTGCCAGCAGTTTGGGCCCTCTACAAGAGACCCAGTACTTC. The full variable domain, completed using reference TRBV28 and TRBJ2-5, is DVKVTQSSRYLVKRTGEKVFLECVQDMDHENMFWYRQDPGLGLRLIYFSYDVKMKEKGDIPEGYSVSREKKERFSLILESASTNQTSMYLCASSLGPLQETQYFGPGTRLLVL.

CDR3 sequence reads: CASSYDRNTEAFF. CDR3 coding DNA: TGTGCCAGCAGTTACGACCGGAACACTGAAGCTTTCTTT. The rearrangement uses TRBV6-5 and TRBJ1-1; D unresolved. Germline-derived CDR1 and CDR2 are MNHEY and SVGAGI. There are 13 residues in the CDR3. The V and J ends lost 2 bases and 1 base respectively, with 5 bases between them.

The chain recombines TRBV28 with TRBJ2-1; 10 bases map to TRBD2. Trimming removed 5 bases from V and 6 bases from J; junction bases left unmatched: 10. This CDR3 region has 16 residues. Germline-derived CDR1 and CDR2 are MDHEN and SYDVKM. DNA of the CDR3: TGTGCCAGCAGTCCCGCGTCTAGCGGGAGTCGCAATGAGCAGTTCTTC. It is translated as CASSPASSGSRNEQFF. The full variable domain, its missing parts supplied by reference TRBV28 and TRBJ2-1, is DVKVTQSSRYLVKRTGEKVFLECVQDMDHENMFWYRQDPGLGLRLIYFSYDVKMKEKGDIPEGYSVSREKKERFSLILESASTNQTSMYLCASSPASSGSRNEQFFGPGTRLTVL.

The genes are TRBV24-1 and TRBJ2-7; D is unclear. The CDR3 length is 16 residues. Germline V gives CDR1 KGHDR, CDR2 SFDVKD. V was cut by 5 bases and J by 3 bases, with 19 bases left in between. CDR3 region: CATSGRGSRLFYEQYV. Written as DNA, the CDR3 is TGTGCCACCAGTGGAAGAGGCTCGCGCCTATTCTACGAGCAGTACGTC.

V usage is TRBV3-1 (or the pseudogene TRBV3-2) and J usage is TRBJ1-2, with no clear D. The germline V gene encodes CDR1 LGHDT and CDR2 YNNKEL (reference sequence). Trimming removed 0 bases from V and 4 bases from J, with 0 bases in between. The CDR3 is 11 amino acids. The CDR3 spells CASSQDYGYTF. The DNA for the CDR3 is TGTGCCAGCAGCCAAGACTATGGCTACACCTTC.

The gene calls are TRBV6-5 and TRBJ2-6; D is perhaps TRBD2 (5 bases). V was cut by 5 bases and J by 2 bases, with 10 bases left in between. The CDR3 totals 15 residues. The germline gives CDR1 MNHEY, CDR2 SVGAGI. In nucleotides, the CDR3 is TGTGCCAGCAGTCCCCCGGGGACTGGGGCCAACGTCCTGACTTTC. It yields the protein CASSPPGTGANVLTF.

CDR3 residues: CASSLQGVGINEKLFF. The CDR3 coding sequence is TGCGCCAGCAGCCTCCAGGGGGTGGGGATTAATGAAAAACTGTTTTTT. This sequence joins TRBV5-1 and TRBJ1-4; 7 bases are shared with TRBD1. This CDR3 spans 16 amino acids. Germline CDR1 is SGHRS and CDR2 is YFSETQ. V lost 4 bases and J lost 4; bases outside the gene matches: 10.

This clone was counted between two and nine times. This rearrangement joins TRBV5-6 to TRBJ1-1; 8 bases map to TRBD1. V shed 2 bases, J shed 7 bases, and the junction held 1 base outside the gene matches. Germline V gene data show CDR1 as SGHDT and CDR2 as YYEEEE. The CDR3 covers 12 residues. The CDR3 sequence is CASSFTGGEAFF. CDR3 sequence (DNA): TGTGCCAGCAGCTTCACAGGGGGTGAAGCTTTCTTT.

The chain carries TRBV5-4 and TRBJ1-1; D possibly corresponds to TRBD1 (5 bases). Trimming took off 6 bases at V and 1 base at J, with 16 bases between the two ends. CDR3 size: 15 residues. Per the germline V gene, CDR1 is SGHNT and CDR2 is YYREEE (reference sequence). The CDR3 here is CASNLPGGRNTEAFF. The CDR3 coding sequence is TGTGCCAGCAACCTCCCGGGGGGAAGGAACACTGAAGCTTTCTTT. The full variable domain, in which reference TRBV5-4 and TRBJ1-1 provide the parts outside the CDR3, is ETGVTQSPTHLIKTRGQQVTLRCSSQSGHNTVSWYQQALGQGPQFIFQYYREEENGRGNFPPRFSGLQFPNYSSELNVNALELDDSALYLCASNLPGGRNTEAFFGQGTRLTVV.

The chain joins TRBV7-2 to TRBJ2-3; D ambiguous. Germline V lookup: CDR1 SGHTA, CDR2 FQGNSA. The V end lost 8 bases, the J end lost 1 base, and 19 bases lay between the germline ends. CDR3 length: 16 amino acids. The chain's CDR3 is CASAPAAPPGTDTQYF. Here the CDR3 DNA reads TGTGCCAGCGCCCCTGCAGCGCCCCCAGGCACAGATACGCAGTATTTT.

This chain joins TRBV19 and TRBJ1-2, with 7 bases fitting TRBD1. The CDR3 spans 15 residues. Per germline, CDR1 LNHDA and CDR2 SQIVND (reference sequence). V lost 9 bases, J lost 4 bases, and 14 bases stayed unmatched. The CDR3 coding sequence is TGTGCCAGCAAATCAGACAGGGACGTTGTCTATGGCTACACCTTC. Protein sequence: CASKSDRDVVYGYTF.

This chain joins TRBV27 and TRBJ2-2; D is unresolved. Germline values: CDR1 MNHEY, CDR2 SMNVEV (reference sequence). This CDR3 is built from 14 residues. Trimming left V 5 bases short and J 6 bases short, with 13 bases between. Here the CDR3 DNA reads TGTGCCAGCAGTCTCTACGATTGGGCCGGGGAGCTGTTTTTT. Its protein product is CASSLYDWAGELFF.

This chain joins TRBV6-2 or TRBV6-3 and TRBJ2-2; the D is unclear. Germline V gene lookup returns CDR1 MNHEY and CDR2 SVGEGT. This CDR3 contains 15 residues. Trimming shortened V by 6 bases and J by 1 base, and 12 bases separated the two germline ends. CDR3 sequence: CASSRLTGNTGELFF. The CDR3 DNA sequence: TGTGCCAGCAGCCGCCTGACGGGGAACACCGGGGAGCTGTTTTTT.

The rearrangement links TRBV4-1 to TRBJ1-3; D perhaps matches TRBD1 (5 bases). Germline assignment: CDR1 MGHRA and CDR2 YSYEKL. The CDR3 runs to 14 residues. Trimming took 6 bases from V and 5 from J, leaving 14 bases between them. Here the CDR3 reads CASSFGGVRNTIYF. The CDR3 nucleotides read TGCGCCAGCAGTTTTGGGGGTGTGCGAAACACCATATATTTT.

This chain uses TRBV7-2 with TRBJ2-3; the D gene is possibly TRBD2 (6 bases). The CDR3 is made up of 16 amino acids. V was trimmed by 6 bases and J by 4 bases, leaving 20 bases between them. Germline CDR1 reads SGHTA; CDR2 reads FQGNSA. For the CDR3, the DNA is TGTGCCAGCAGTTTTCTAAGTGGAGGGCGAGCAGATACGCAGTATTTT. Its protein product is CASSFLSGGRADTQYF.

The rearrangement uses TRBV9 and TRBJ2-4; D not certain. The germline V and J ends were trimmed by 0 bases and 7 bases, with 17 bases remaining between them. The CDR3 extends over 16 amino acids. Germline V gene data show CDR1 as SGDLS and CDR2 as YYNGEE. The CDR3 region has the DNA TGTGCCAGCAGCGTAGGCGTGGGTGCCTTAGGGAACATTCAGTACTTC. Its protein product is CASSVGVGALGNIQYF.

This chain uses TRBV4-2 with TRBJ1-1; 11 positions agree with TRBD1. The CDR3 covers 17 residues. V was clipped by 1 base and J by 2 bases; unmatched bases: 6. The germline CDR1 and CDR2 sequences are LGHNA and YNFKEQ. The CDR3 protein is CASSQAPGTGGNTEAFF. As DNA, the CDR3 is TGTGCCAGCAGCCAAGCCCCCGGGACAGGGGGAAACACTGAAGCTTTCTTT.

V is TRBV7-9 and J is TRBJ1-2; 7 bases are shared with TRBD1. In germline, CDR1 is SEHNR, CDR2 FQNEAQ (reference sequence). The CDR3 extends over 16 amino acids. Trimming at V came to 4 bases and at J to 3 bases, leaving 11 bases not matched to a gene. The CDR3 here is CASSSFTGAEHYGYTF. DNA for the CDR3: TGTGCCAGCAGCTCATTCACAGGGGCTGAGCACTATGGCTACACCTTC. The full variable domain, rest sourced from reference TRBV7-9 and TRBJ1-2, is DTGVSQNPRHKITKRGQNVTFRCDPISEHNRLYWYRQTLGQGPEFLTYFQNEAQLEKSRLLSDRFSAERPKGSFSTLEIQRTEQGDSAMYLCASSSFTGAEHYGYTFGSGTRLTVV.

The chain is built from TRBV20-1 and TRBJ2-7; a possible D gene is TRBD2 (6 bases). CDR1 DFQATT and CDR2 SNEGSKA come from the germline V gene (reference sequence). Trimming took 7 bases from V and 6 from J, leaving 10 bases between them. The CDR3 contains 10 residues. The CDR3 DNA sequence: TGCAGTGGAGCCGGGGGCGAGCAGTACTTC. Translated, it gives CSGAGGEQYF.